The T cell receptor (beta chain) described here comes from a study of sequential checkpoint blockade in melanoma. The wider study: Patients were randomized 1:1 to nivolumab-then-ipilimumab or ipilimumab-then-nivolumab first-line. TCRbeta immunosequencing was performed on DNA from fewer than 95 pretreatment melanoma tumor samples. Matched biopsies came pretreatment and at week 13 for some 21 patients.

This clone was detected only a few times. Its antigen is undetermined. From germline, CDR1 is SGDLS and CDR2 YYNGEE. Trimming removed 1 base from V and 5 bases from J, with 10 bases in between. This CDR3 is 13 amino acids long. Treatment denoted: randomized to nivolumab then ipilimumab (arm A) or the reverse (arm B). Study outcomes and limitations: Clinical benefit was about 30 times likelier when tumor T-cell fraction and clonality increased.

TCRdb's copy holds only in-frame clones and misses some; the assay was immunoSEQ multiplex PCR. The sample contains about 4,700 clones, less than 25% of which appear only once. This clonotype was obtained from a human donor with melanoma. V is TRBV9 and J is TRBJ2-7; D not resolved. This material consisted of tumor tissue (inferred from file names), taken from a patient given nivolumab and ipilimumab in sequence. CDR3 amino acids: CASSVYPENEQYF. The CDR3 DNA reads TGTGCCAGCAGCGTATATCCCGAAAACGAGCAGTACTTC.